This TCR beta chain was recovered during a study of blood T cell repertoires in COVID-19. Study background: Some COVID-19 samples were acute and others convalescent; all came from the United States, Italy and Spain. Sample material is recorded as cDNA or gDNA derived from T cells, B-cell-depleted T cells, or PBMCs.

Germline V gives CDR1 MNHEY, CDR2 SMNVEV (reference sequence). The J segment lost 3 bases and the V segment lost 1 base, leaving 4 bases of the junction unmatched. The CDR3 totals 16 residues. In the authors' workflow: Scientists estimated how many nucleated cells there were by amplifying reference gene primers. Assay used: immunoSEQ multiplex PCR; TCRdb lists only in-frame clones, some missing. V and J calls and clone size follow that table, whereas D and trimming were derived from the DNA. The sample gives 95,000 to 100,000 clones, approximately 81% of which show up once; around 2% is in the top ten.

Input material: peripheral blood. The receptor was derived from an older woman with active or convalescent COVID-19. The rearrangement joins TRBV27 to TRBJ2-1; 9 nucleotides align to TRBD2. DNA of the CDR3: TGTGCCAGCAGTTTATTCCCAGCGGGGGGCTACAATGAGCAGTTCTTC. It encodes CASSLFPAGGYNEQFF.